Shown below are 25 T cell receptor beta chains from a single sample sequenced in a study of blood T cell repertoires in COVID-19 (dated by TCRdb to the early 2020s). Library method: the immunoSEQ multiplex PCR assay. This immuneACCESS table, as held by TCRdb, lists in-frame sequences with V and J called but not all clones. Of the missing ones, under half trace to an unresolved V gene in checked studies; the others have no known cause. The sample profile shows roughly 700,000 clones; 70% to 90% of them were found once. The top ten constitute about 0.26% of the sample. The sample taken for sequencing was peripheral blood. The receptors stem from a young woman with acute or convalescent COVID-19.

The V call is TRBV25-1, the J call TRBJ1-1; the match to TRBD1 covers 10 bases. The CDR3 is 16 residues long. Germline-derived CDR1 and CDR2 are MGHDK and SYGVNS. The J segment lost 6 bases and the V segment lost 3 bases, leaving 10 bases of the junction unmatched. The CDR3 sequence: CASSDRDRGRVAEAFF. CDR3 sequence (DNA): TGTGCCAGCAGTGACCGGGACAGGGGTAGAGTAGCTGAAGCTTTCTTT.

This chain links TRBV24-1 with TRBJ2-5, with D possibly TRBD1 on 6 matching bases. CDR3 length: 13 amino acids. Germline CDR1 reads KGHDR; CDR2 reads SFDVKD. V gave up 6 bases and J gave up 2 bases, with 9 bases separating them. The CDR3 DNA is TGTGCCACCAGTCGTACAGGGCAAGAGACCCAGTACTTC. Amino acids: CATSRTGQETQYF.

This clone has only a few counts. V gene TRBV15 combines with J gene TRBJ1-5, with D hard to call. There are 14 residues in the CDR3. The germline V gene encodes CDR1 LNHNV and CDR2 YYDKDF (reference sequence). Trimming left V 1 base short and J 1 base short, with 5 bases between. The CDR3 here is CATSRVGSNQPQHF. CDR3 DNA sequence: TGTGCCACCAGCAGAGTTGGCAGCAATCAGCCCCAGCATTTT.

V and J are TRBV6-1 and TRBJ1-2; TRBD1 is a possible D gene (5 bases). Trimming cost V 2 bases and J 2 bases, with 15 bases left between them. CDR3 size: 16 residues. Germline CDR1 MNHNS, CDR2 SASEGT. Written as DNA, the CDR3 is TGTGCCAGCAGTGAAAGTGGCAGGGTCGGAAACTATGGCTACACCTTC. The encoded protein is CASSESGRVGNYGYTF.

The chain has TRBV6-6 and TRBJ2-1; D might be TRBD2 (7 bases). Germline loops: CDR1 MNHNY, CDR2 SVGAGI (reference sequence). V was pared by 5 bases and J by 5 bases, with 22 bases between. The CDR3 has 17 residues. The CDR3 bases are TGTGCCAGCAGTCCGACTCGAAGGGGGGGTAGCAACAATGAGCAGTTCTTC. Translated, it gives CASSPTRRGGSNNEQFF.

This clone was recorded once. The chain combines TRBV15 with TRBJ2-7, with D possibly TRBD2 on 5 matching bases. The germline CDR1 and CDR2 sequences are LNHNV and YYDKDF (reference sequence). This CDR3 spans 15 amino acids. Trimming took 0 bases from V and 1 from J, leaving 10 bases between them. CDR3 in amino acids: CATSREREESYEQYF. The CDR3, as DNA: TGTGCCACCAGCAGAGAGAGGGAAGAATCCTACGAGCAGTACTTC.

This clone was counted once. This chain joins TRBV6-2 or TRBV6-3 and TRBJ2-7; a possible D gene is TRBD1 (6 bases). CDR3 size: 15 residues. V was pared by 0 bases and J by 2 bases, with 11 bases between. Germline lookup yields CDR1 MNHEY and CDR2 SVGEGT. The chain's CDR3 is CASSYSRTVTYEQYF. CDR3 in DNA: TGTGCCAGCAGTTACTCTCGGACAGTCACCTACGAGCAGTACTTC.

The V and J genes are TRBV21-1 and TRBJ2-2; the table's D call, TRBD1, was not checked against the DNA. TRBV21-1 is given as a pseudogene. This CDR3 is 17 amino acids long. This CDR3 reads CASRRQGEVVDTGELFF. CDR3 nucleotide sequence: TGTGCCAGCCGGAGACAGGGGGAAGTGGTGGACACCGGGGAGCTGTTTTTT.

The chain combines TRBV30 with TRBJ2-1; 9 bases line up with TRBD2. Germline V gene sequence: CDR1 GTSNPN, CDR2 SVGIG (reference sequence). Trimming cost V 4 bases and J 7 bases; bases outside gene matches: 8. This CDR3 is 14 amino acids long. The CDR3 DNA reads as TGTGCCTGGAATAGGCGGGGGGGAAGGAATGAGCAGTTCTTC. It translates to CAWNRRGGRNEQFF.

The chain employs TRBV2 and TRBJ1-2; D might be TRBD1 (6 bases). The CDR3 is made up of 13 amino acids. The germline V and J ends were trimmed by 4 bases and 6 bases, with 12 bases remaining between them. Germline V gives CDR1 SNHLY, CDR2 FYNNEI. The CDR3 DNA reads TGTGCCAGCAGTGGCCGGGACACTCATGGCTACACCTTC. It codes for CASSGRDTHGYTF.

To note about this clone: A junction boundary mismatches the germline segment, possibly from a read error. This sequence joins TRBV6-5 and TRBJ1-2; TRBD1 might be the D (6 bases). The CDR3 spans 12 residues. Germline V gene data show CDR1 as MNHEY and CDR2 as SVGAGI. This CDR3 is CASISPDRTTSF. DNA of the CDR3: TGTGCCAGCATTTCGCCCGACAGGACGACCAGTTTC.

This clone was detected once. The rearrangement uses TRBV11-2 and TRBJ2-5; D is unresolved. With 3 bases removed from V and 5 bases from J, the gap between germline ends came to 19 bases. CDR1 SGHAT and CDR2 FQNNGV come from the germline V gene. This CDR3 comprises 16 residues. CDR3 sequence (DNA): TGTGCCAGCAGCTTTATCCGAGGCTCACTGACGGAGACCCAGTACTTC. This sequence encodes CASSFIRGSLTETQYF.

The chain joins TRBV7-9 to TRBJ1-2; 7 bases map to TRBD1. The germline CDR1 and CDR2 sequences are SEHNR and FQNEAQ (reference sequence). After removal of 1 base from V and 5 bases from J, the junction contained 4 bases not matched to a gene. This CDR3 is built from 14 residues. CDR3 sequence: CASSLVGTAYGYTF. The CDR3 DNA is TGTGCCAGCAGCTTAGTCGGGACAGCATATGGCTACACCTTC.

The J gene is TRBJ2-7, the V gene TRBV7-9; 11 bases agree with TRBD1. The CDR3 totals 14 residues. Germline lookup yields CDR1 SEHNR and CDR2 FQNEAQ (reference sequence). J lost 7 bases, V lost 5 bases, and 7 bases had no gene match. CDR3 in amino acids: CASSPGTGGGEQYF. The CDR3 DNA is TGTGCCAGCAGCCCGGGGACAGGGGGAGGTGAGCAGTACTTC.

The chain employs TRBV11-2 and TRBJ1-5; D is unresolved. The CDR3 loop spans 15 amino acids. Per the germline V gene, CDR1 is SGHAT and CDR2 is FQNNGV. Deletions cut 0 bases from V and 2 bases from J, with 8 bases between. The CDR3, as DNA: TGTGCCAGCAGCTTAGAACCGCAGGGCAATCAGCCCCAGCATTTT. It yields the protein CASSLEPQGNQPQHF.

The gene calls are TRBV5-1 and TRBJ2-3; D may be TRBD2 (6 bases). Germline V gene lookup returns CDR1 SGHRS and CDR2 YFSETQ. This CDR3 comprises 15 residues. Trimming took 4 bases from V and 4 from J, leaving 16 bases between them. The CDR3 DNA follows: TGCGCCAGCAGCCGGGACTTCCTAGGCGCAGATACGCAGTATTTT. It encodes CASSRDFLGADTQYF.

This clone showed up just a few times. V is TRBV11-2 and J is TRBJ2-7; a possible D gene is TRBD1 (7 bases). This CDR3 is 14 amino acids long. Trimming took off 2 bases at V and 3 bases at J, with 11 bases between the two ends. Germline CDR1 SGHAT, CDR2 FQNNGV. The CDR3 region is CASSLSQGGYEQYF. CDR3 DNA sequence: TGTGCCAGCAGCTTAAGTCAGGGGGGCTACGAGCAGTACTTC.

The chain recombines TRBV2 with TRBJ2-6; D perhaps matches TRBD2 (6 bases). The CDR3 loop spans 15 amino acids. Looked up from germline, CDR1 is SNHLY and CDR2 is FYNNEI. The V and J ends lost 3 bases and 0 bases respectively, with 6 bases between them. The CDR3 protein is CASSERGSGANVLTF. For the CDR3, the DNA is TGTGCCAGCAGTGAGCGGGGCTCTGGGGCCAACGTCCTGACTTTC. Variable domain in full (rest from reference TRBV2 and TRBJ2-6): EPEVTQTPSHQVTQMGQEVILRCVPISNHLYFYWYRQILGQKVEFLVSFYNNEISEKSEIFDDQFSVERPDGSNFTLKIRSTKLEDSAMYFCASSERGSGANVLTFGAGSRLTVL.

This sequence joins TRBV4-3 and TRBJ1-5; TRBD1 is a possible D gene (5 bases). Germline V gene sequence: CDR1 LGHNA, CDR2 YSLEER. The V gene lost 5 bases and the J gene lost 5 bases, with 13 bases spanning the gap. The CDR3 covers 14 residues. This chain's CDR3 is CASSATQGYQPQHF. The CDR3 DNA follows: TGCGCCAGCAGCGCTACTCAGGGATATCAGCCCCAGCATTTT.

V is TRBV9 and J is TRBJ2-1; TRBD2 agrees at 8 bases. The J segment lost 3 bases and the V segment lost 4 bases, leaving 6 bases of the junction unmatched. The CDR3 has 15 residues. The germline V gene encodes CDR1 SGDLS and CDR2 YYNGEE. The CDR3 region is CASSFGGAFYNEQFF. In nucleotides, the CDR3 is TGTGCCAGCAGCTTCGGGGGGGCCTTCTACAATGAGCAGTTCTTC.

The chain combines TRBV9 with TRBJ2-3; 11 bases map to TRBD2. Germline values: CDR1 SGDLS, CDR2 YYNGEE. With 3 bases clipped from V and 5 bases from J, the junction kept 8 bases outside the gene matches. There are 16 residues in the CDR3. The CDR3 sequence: CASSALAGGRVDTQYF. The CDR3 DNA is TGTGCCAGCAGCGCCTTAGCGGGGGGGCGGGTAGATACGCAGTATTTT.

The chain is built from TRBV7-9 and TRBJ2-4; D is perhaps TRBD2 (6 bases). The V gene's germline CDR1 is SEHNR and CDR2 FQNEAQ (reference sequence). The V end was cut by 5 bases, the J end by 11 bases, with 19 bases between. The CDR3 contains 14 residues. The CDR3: CASSLQPGRRVQYF. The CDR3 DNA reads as TGTGCCAGCAGCCTCCAGCCAGGGAGGAGGGTTCAGTACTTC.

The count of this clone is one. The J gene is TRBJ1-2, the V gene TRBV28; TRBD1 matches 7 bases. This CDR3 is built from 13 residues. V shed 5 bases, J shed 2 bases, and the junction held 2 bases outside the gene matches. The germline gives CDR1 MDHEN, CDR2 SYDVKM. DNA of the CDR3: TGTGCCAGCAGTCCGACAGGGAACTATGGCTACACCTTC. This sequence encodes CASSPTGNYGYTF.

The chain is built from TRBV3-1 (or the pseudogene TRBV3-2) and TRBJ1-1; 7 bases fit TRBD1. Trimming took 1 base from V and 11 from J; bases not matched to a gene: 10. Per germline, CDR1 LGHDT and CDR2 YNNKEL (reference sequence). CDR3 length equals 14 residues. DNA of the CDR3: TGTGCCAGCAGCCAAGTGGGGAACAGGGGTTGGGCTTTCTTT. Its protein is CASSQVGNRGWAFF.

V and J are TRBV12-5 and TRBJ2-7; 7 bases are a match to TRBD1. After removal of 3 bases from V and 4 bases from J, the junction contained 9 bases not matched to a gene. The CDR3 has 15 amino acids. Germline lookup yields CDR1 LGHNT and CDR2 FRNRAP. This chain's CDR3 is CASGFLDRRRYEQYF. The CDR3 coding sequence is TGTGCTAGTGGTTTCCTGGACAGGAGGAGGTACGAGCAGTACTTC.